Sequencing of this T cell receptor (beta chain) was carried out in a study of post-analysis software for immune sequencing data. Study-level findings and limits: Patients had higher frequencies than controls of roughly five TRBV segments, including TRBV5-6, TRBV5-1 and TRBV20-1.

On this clonotype: Its antigen is not identified.

Unique molecular identifiers tagged the TCR beta cDNA libraries. TCRdb reprocessed the PCR reads via MiXCR and lists one record per CDR3 protein. The profile shows 750,000 to 900,000 distinct CDR3 sequences, around 46% of them singletons. Germline values: CDR1 MNHEY, CDR2 SVGAGI. The CDR3 extends over 12 amino acids. The J gene is TRBJ2-4, the V gene TRBV6-5; D not resolved. The better agreement between TRBJ2-7 and the DNA end casts doubt on the J call. The sequence was obtained from a girl aged 10-17 years with multiple sclerosis. Material for sequencing was blood. The CDR3: CASKGNWNEQYF. CDR3 DNA: TGTGCCAGCAAAGGGAACTGGAACGAGCAGTACTTC.